A selection of T cell receptor beta chains follows, all from one sample in a study of neoadjuvant nivolumab and ipilimumab in lung cancer. Sequencing used immunoSEQ multiplex PCR; TCRdb keeps in-frame clones, though not all of them. The sample includes approximately 30,000 clones, about nine tenths seen only once; the top ten take about 4.9%. The sample consisted of peripheral blood, taken after neoadjuvant nivolumab, alone or with ipilimumab, at or shortly before surgery. These receptors all come from an adult with non-small cell lung cancer. Both conserved end residues are part of each CDR3. The order of the fields is D gene, clone size, V gene, J gene, CDR3 protein, CDR3 DNA. The D gene is left open where the match is weak. Expanded clones get a size class; other rows say once, few or many, or leave the size out.

d_gene: -
abundance: -
v_gene: TRBV4-1
j_gene: TRBJ2-5
CDR3aa: CASSLLGVQETQYF
CDR3nt: TGCGCCAGCAGCCTACTAGGGGTCCAAGAGACCCAGTACTTC

d_gene: -
abundance: -
v_gene: TRBV5-1
j_gene: TRBJ1-1
CDR3aa: CASSLEVNTEAFF
CDR3nt: TGCGCCAGCAGCTTGGAAGTGAACACTGAAGCTTTCTTT

d_gene: -
abundance: -
v_gene: TRBV5-1
j_gene: TRBJ2-7
CDR3aa: CASRGITEQYF
CDR3nt: TGCGCCAGCAGGGGAATAACCGAGCAGTACTTC

d_gene: -
abundance: -
v_gene: TRBV6-5
j_gene: TRBJ2-3
CDR3aa: CASSYPGRNTQYF
CDR3nt: TGTGCCAGCAGTTACCCTGGACGAAATACGCAGTATTTT

d_gene: TRBD1
abundance: -
v_gene: TRBV14
j_gene: TRBJ1-1
CDR3aa: CASSRLSQGVNTEAFF
CDR3nt: TGTGCCAGCAGCCGCCTCTCACAGGGGGTGAACACTGAAGCTTTCTTT

d_gene: -
abundance: -
v_gene: TRBV6-1
j_gene: TRBJ1-4
CDR3aa: CASSVQGGEKLFF
CDR3nt: TGTGCCAGCAGTGTTCAGGGTGGCGAAAAACTGTTTTTT

d_gene: -
abundance: -
v_gene: TRBV4-2
j_gene: TRBJ1-1
CDR3aa: CASSQESRGRALNTEAFF
CDR3nt: TGTGCCAGCAGCCAAGAATCCAGGGGAAGAGCGTTGAACACTGAAGCTTTCTTT

d_gene: -
abundance: -
v_gene: TRBV10-3
j_gene: TRBJ2-1
CDR3aa: CAIQGPDSYNEQFF
CDR3nt: TGTGCCATACAGGGCCCAGACTCCTACAATGAGCAGTTCTTC

d_gene: -
abundance: -
v_gene: TRBV19
j_gene: TRBJ1-1
CDR3aa: CASSTGRVNTEAFF
CDR3nt: TGTGCCAGTAGTACTGGCCGGGTGAACACTGAAGCTTTCTTT

d_gene: TRBD2
abundance: -
v_gene: TRBV7-2
j_gene: TRBJ2-7
CDR3aa: CASSLSSGGNYEQYF
CDR3nt: TGTGCCAGCAGCTTGTCTAGCGGGGGGAATTACGAGCAGTACTTC

d_gene: -
abundance: -
v_gene: TRBV6-5
j_gene: TRBJ2-7
CDR3aa: CASSYQSEGYEQYF
CDR3nt: TGTGCCAGCAGTTACCAGTCAGAGGGCTACGAGCAGTACTTC

d_gene: -
abundance: -
v_gene: TRBV7-2
j_gene: TRBJ2-1
CDR3aa: CASSSPPDRYNEQFF
CDR3nt: TGTGCCAGCAGCTCCCCTCCCGACAGATACAATGAGCAGTTCTTC

d_gene: -
abundance: -
v_gene: TRBV29-1
j_gene: TRBJ1-1
CDR3aa: CSVEDQNTEAFF
CDR3nt: TGCAGCGTTGAAGATCAGAACACTGAAGCTTTCTTT

d_gene: TRBD2
abundance: -
v_gene: TRBV4-2
j_gene: TRBJ2-6
CDR3aa: CASSQDAGDRANVLTF
CDR3nt: TGTGCCAGCAGCCAAGACGCGGGGGATAGGGCCAACGTCCTGACTTTC

d_gene: -
abundance: -
v_gene: TRBV15
j_gene: TRBJ1-1
CDR3aa: CATSVRVSNTEAFF
CDR3nt: TGTGCCACCAGCGTGAGGGTGTCCAACACTGAAGCTTTCTTT

d_gene: TRBD1
abundance: -
v_gene: TRBV4-1
j_gene: TRBJ2-2
CDR3aa: CASSQGQGVTGELFF
CDR3nt: TGCGCCAGCAGCCAAGGACAGGGCGTCACCGGGGAGCTGTTTTTT

d_gene: -
abundance: -
v_gene: TRBV6-1
j_gene: TRBJ2-4
CDR3aa: CASSERNIQYF
CDR3nt: TGTGCCAGCAGTGAACGAAACATTCAGTACTTC

d_gene: TRBD1
abundance: -
v_gene: TRBV11-3
j_gene: TRBJ2-7
CDR3aa: CASSQGASGLPYEQYF
CDR3nt: TGTGCCAGCAGTCAGGGGGCTTCTGGCCTACCCTACGAGCAGTACTTC

d_gene: TRBD2
abundance: -
v_gene: TRBV10-3
j_gene: TRBJ2-1
CDR3aa: CAVERGAGNEQFF
CDR3nt: TGTGCCGTCGAGCGGGGGGCGGGCAATGAGCAGTTCTTC

d_gene: TRBD1
abundance: -
v_gene: TRBV20-1
j_gene: TRBJ1-1
CDR3aa: CSATGGTEAFF
CDR3nt: TGCAGTGCTACAGGGGGCACTGAAGCTTTCTTT

d_gene: TRBD1
abundance: -
v_gene: TRBV29-1
j_gene: TRBJ2-1
CDR3aa: CSVEPIRDSYNEQFF
CDR3nt: TGCAGCGTTGAACCCATCCGGGACAGCTACAATGAGCAGTTCTTC

d_gene: TRBD2
abundance: once
v_gene: TRBV5-4
j_gene: TRBJ2-3
CDR3aa: CASSLAGGGTDTQYF
CDR3nt: TGTGCCAGCAGTCTGGCTGGCGGGGGGACAGATACGCAGTATTTT

d_gene: -
abundance: -
v_gene: TRBV18
j_gene: TRBJ1-1
CDR3aa: CASSPGSGEKGAFF
CDR3nt: TGTGCCAGCTCACCAGGGTCGGGGGAGAAAGGAGCTTTCTTT

d_gene: -
abundance: few
v_gene: TRBV7-2
j_gene: TRBJ2-2
CDR3aa: CASSLDLVDTGELFF
CDR3nt: TGTGCCAGCAGCTTGGACTTGGTAGACACCGGGGAGCTGTTTTTT

d_gene: -
abundance: -
v_gene: TRBV7-9
j_gene: TRBJ1-1
CDR3aa: CASSTGRVNTEAFF
CDR3nt: TGTGCCAGCAGCACGGGACGGGTGAACACTGAAGCTTTCTTT

d_gene: TRBD1
abundance: -
v_gene: TRBV27
j_gene: TRBJ2-7
CDR3aa: CASSPPRDRSYEQYF
CDR3nt: TGTGCCAGCAGTCCCCCAAGGGACAGGTCCTACGAGCAGTACTTC

d_gene: TRBD2
abundance: -
v_gene: TRBV18
j_gene: TRBJ2-3
CDR3aa: CASSPPSGTRATNTQYF
CDR3nt: TGTGCCAGCTCACCGCCCTCCGGGACTAGGGCAACCAATACGCAGTATTTT

d_gene: -
abundance: -
v_gene: TRBV6-5
j_gene: TRBJ1-1
CDR3aa: CASSSTGLGTEAFF
CDR3nt: TGTGCCAGCAGTTCGACTGGGCTTGGCACTGAAGCTTTCTTT

d_gene: -
abundance: -
v_gene: TRBV7-6
j_gene: TRBJ1-4
CDR3aa: CASSLVAGANEKLFF
CDR3nt: TGTGCCAGCAGCTTAGTAGCAGGGGCTAATGAAAAACTGTTTTTT

d_gene: -
abundance: -
v_gene: TRBV14
j_gene: TRBJ2-3
CDR3aa: CASSRPPTDTQYF
CDR3nt: TGTGCCAGCAGCCGACCGCCCACAGATACGCAGTATTTT

d_gene: -
abundance: once
v_gene: TRBV18
j_gene: TRBJ1-2
CDR3aa: CASSPSRSEDGYTF
CDR3nt: TGTGCCAGCTCACCATCTCGGTCCGAAGATGGCTACACCTTC

d_gene: TRBD2
abundance: -
v_gene: TRBV4-2
j_gene: TRBJ2-3
CDR3aa: CASSQDRLADFHRRSQYF
CDR3nt: TGTGCCAGCAGCCAAGATAGACTAGCGGACTTTCATCGCAGATCGCAGTATTTT

d_gene: TRBD1
abundance: -
v_gene: TRBV2
j_gene: TRBJ2-7
CDR3aa: CASGGQGIYEQYF
CDR3nt: TGTGCCAGCGGGGGACAGGGAATCTACGAGCAGTACTTC

d_gene: TRBD1
abundance: -
v_gene: TRBV9
j_gene: TRBJ1-6
CDR3aa: CASSGWDSESSYNSPLHF
CDR3nt: TGTGCCAGCAGCGGATGGGACAGCGAGAGCTCCTATAATTCACCCCTCCACTTT

d_gene: -
abundance: -
v_gene: TRBV7-8
j_gene: TRBJ1-1
CDR3aa: CASSIMRSLNTEAFF
CDR3nt: TGTGCCAGCAGCATCATGAGAAGCTTGAACACTGAAGCTTTCTTT

d_gene: -
abundance: -
v_gene: TRBV6-6
j_gene: TRBJ1-1
CDR3aa: CASRPANTEAFF
CDR3nt: TGTGCCAGCAGGCCAGCGAACACTGAAGCTTTCTTT

d_gene: TRBD1
abundance: once
v_gene: TRBV30
j_gene: TRBJ1-1
CDR3aa: CAWSVRGTPGQGDTEAFF
CDR3nt: TGTGCCTGGAGTGTCCGCGGAACTCCTGGACAGGGGGACACTGAAGCTTTCTTT

d_gene: -
abundance: -
v_gene: TRBV5-1
j_gene: TRBJ2-7
CDR3aa: CASSLPPYEQYF
CDR3nt: TGCGCCAGCAGCTTGCCCCCCTACGAGCAGTACTTC

d_gene: TRBD1
abundance: once
v_gene: TRBV6-1
j_gene: TRBJ1-1
CDR3aa: CASTPRDSRNTEAFF
CDR3nt: TGTGCCAGCACCCCGAGGGACAGTCGGAATACTGAAGCTTTCTTT

d_gene: -
abundance: -
v_gene: TRBV5-4
j_gene: TRBJ2-3
CDR3aa: CASSLARSTDTQYF
CDR3nt: TGTGCCAGCAGCTTGGCCCGAAGCACAGATACGCAGTATTTT

d_gene: -
abundance: -
v_gene: TRBV5-5
j_gene: TRBJ1-5
CDR3aa: CASSSLPFRAGNQPQHF
CDR3nt: TGTGCCAGCAGCTCCCTTCCCTTCAGGGCGGGCAATCAGCCCCAGCATTTT

d_gene: TRBD2
abundance: few
v_gene: TRBV29-1
j_gene: TRBJ2-1
CDR3aa: CSVGVRAGGPNEQFF
CDR3nt: TGCAGCGTTGGCGTAAGAGCGGGGGGGCCCAATGAGCAGTTCTTC

d_gene: -
abundance: -
v_gene: TRBV14
j_gene: TRBJ2-3
CDR3aa: CASRWGSSTDTQYF
CDR3nt: TGTGCCAGCAGGTGGGGGAGTAGCACAGATACGCAGTATTTT

d_gene: -
abundance: -
v_gene: TRBV7-6
j_gene: TRBJ2-3
CDR3aa: CASSPTPKDTQYF
CDR3nt: TGTGCCAGCAGCCCAACGCCCAAAGATACGCAGTATTTT

d_gene: -
abundance: few
v_gene: TRBV19
j_gene: TRBJ2-2
CDR3aa: CASKETGNTGELFF
CDR3nt: TGTGCCAGTAAGGAAACAGGGAACACCGGGGAGCTGTTTTTT

d_gene: TRBD2
abundance: -
v_gene: TRBV7-2
j_gene: TRBJ2-3
CDR3aa: CASSLGRGGRYTQYF
CDR3nt: TGTGCCAGCAGCTTAGGGCGGGGGGGCAGGTATACGCAGTATTTT

d_gene: TRBD1
abundance: -
v_gene: TRBV28
j_gene: TRBJ1-4
CDR3aa: CASRTGLEKLFF
CDR3nt: TGTGCCAGCCGGACAGGTCTTGAAAAACTGTTTTTT

d_gene: TRBD1
abundance: -
v_gene: TRBV5-4
j_gene: TRBJ2-5
CDR3aa: CASSQGQGKETQYF
CDR3nt: TGTGCCAGCAGCCAGGGACAGGGGAAAGAGACCCAGTACTTC

d_gene: -
abundance: -
v_gene: TRBV9
j_gene: TRBJ1-2
CDR3aa: CASSVGSRANYGYTF
CDR3nt: TGTGCCAGCAGCGTAGGTAGCAGGGCCAACTATGGCTACACCTTC

d_gene: TRBD1
abundance: -
v_gene: TRBV5-1
j_gene: TRBJ2-7
CDR3aa: CASSLGWGQGDEQYF
CDR3nt: TGCGCCAGCAGCTTGGGGTGGGGACAGGGGGACGAGCAGTACTTC

d_gene: -
abundance: once
v_gene: TRBV7-9
j_gene: TRBJ2-2
CDR3aa: CASHPGLANTGELFF
CDR3nt: TGTGCCAGTCACCCCGGGCTTGCGAACACCGGGGAGCTGTTTTTT

d_gene: TRBD2
abundance: few
v_gene: TRBV5-4
j_gene: TRBJ2-7
CDR3aa: CASSPEWGGQYF
CDR3nt: TGTGCCAGCAGCCCCGAGTGGGGGGGGCAGTACTTC

d_gene: -
abundance: -
v_gene: TRBV4-1
j_gene: TRBJ1-2
CDR3aa: CASSRQDGGYGYTF
CDR3nt: TGCGCCAGCAGCCGGCAAGATGGAGGCTATGGCTACACCTTC

d_gene: TRBD2
abundance: -
v_gene: TRBV7-2
j_gene: TRBJ2-1
CDR3aa: CASSFGLAGGNEQFF
CDR3nt: TGTGCCAGCAGCTTCGGACTAGCGGGGGGCAATGAGCAGTTCTTC

d_gene: -
abundance: -
v_gene: TRBV9
j_gene: TRBJ1-1
CDR3aa: CASSVAGQGPTEAFF
CDR3nt: TGTGCCAGCAGCGTAGCGGGACAAGGACCCACTGAAGCTTTCTTT